These 30 T cell receptor beta chains share one sample of origin, sequenced in a study of response to subunit inactivated influenza vaccine. TCRdb reprocessed the RT-PCR reads with MiXCR, giving one entry per CDR3 protein. The sample has 450,000 to 600,000 distinct CDR3 sequences; approximately 7.7% are singletons. The material was PBMCs from blood, obtained around 25 months after vaccination. The receptors stem from a man between 45 and 75 years old who received an inactivated influenza vaccine.

The rearrangement joins TRBV11-1 to TRBJ2-7; D is uncertain. The germline V and J ends were trimmed by 2 bases and 2 bases, with 13 bases remaining between them. This CDR3 contains 15 residues. Germline V lookup: CDR1 SGHAT, CDR2 FQDESV (reference sequence). CDR3 region: CASSLRFGSTYEQYF. The CDR3 DNA reads as TGTGCCAGCAGCTTACGGTTTGGGTCTACCTACGAGCAGTACTTC.

The J gene is TRBJ2-3, the V gene TRBV7-2; D may be TRBD1 or TRBD2 (5 bases each). CDR3 length: 15 amino acids. V was shortened by 5 bases and J by 2 bases, with 14 bases between the two germline ends. From germline, CDR1 is SGHTA and CDR2 FQGNSA. The CDR3 loop is CASSQWDLLTDTQYF. DNA of the CDR3: TGTGCCAGCAGCCAGTGGGACCTCCTCACAGATACGCAGTATTTT.

The chain joins TRBV12-3 or TRBV12-4 to TRBJ1-2, with a possible D match to TRBD1 (5 bases). V lost 1 base, J lost 8 bases, and 11 bases lay in between. The length of the CDR3 is 13 residues. The CDR3 DNA follows: TGTGCCAGCAGTTTAGGTGTAGGGGTCGGCTACACCTTC. Translated, it gives CASSLGVGVGYTF.

This clonotype occurred many times. The chain employs TRBV27 and TRBJ1-2; TRBD1 might be the D (5 bases). Germline CDR1 and CDR2: MNHEY and SMNVEV (reference sequence). Trimming removed 3 bases at V and 2 bases at J, with 7 bases between. The CDR3 loop spans 13 amino acids. CDR3 loop: CASSFRGNYGYTF. CDR3 in DNA: TGTGCCAGCAGTTTTCGGGGGAACTATGGCTACACCTTC.

This chain links TRBV2 with TRBJ1-6; perhaps TRBD1 as D (5 bases). Germline V lookup: CDR1 SNHLY, CDR2 FYNNEI. This CDR3 comprises 15 residues. The V end was cut by 3 bases, the J end by 6 bases, with 12 bases between. CDR3 protein: CASSEGPGSNSPLHF. CDR3 nucleotide sequence: TGTGCCAGCAGTGAGGGCCCAGGGAGTAATTCACCCCTCCACTTT.

The chain has TRBV29-1 and TRBJ2-7; the match to TRBD1 covers 7 bases. The junction had 8 bases not matched to a gene; V was cut back by 5 bases and J by 4 bases. The CDR3 length is 13 residues. The germline V gene has CDR1 SQVTM and CDR2 ANQGSEA. CDR3: CSVFRDSNYEQYF. CDR3 coding DNA: TGCAGCGTTTTTAGGGACAGCAATTACGAGCAGTACTTC.

This clonotype occurred many times. The chain employs TRBV29-1 and TRBJ2-1; perhaps TRBD2 as D (5 bases). Trimming removed 6 bases at V and 6 bases at J, with 18 bases between. Looked up from germline, CDR1 is SQVTM and CDR2 is ANQGSEA. The CDR3 is 14 residues long. The CDR3 sequence is CSVSTGSMGNEQFF. In DNA, the CDR3 is TGCAGCGTCTCGACGGGATCCATGGGCAATGAGCAGTTCTTC.

This clonotype has just a few counts. The J gene is TRBJ2-7, the V gene TRBV10-3; the match to TRBD1 covers 9 bases. Germline V gives CDR1 ENHRY, CDR2 SYGVKD. CDR3 size: 13 residues. V was pared by 10 bases and J by 5 bases, with 9 bases of the junction left unmatched. The CDR3 DNA is TGTGCCACCCGGACAGGGGAAAAGAACGAGCAGTACTTC. The encoded protein is CATRTGEKNEQYF.

The sample holds a few counts of this clonotype. The chain employs TRBV5-1 and TRBJ2-7, with D possibly being TRBD1 (5 bases). The CDR3 runs 14 residues. V was pared by 4 bases and J by 3 bases, with 14 bases between. CDR1 is SGHRS and CDR2 is YFSETQ in the germline V gene. CDR3: CASSKTDPYYEQYF. CDR3 DNA: TGCGCCAGCAGCAAGACAGACCCCTACTACGAGCAGTACTTC.

This clonotype has more than one count but fewer than ten. V is TRBV20-1 and J is TRBJ2-1; 10 nucleotides line up with TRBD2. The CDR3 contains 14 residues. Germline CDR1 is DFQATT and CDR2 is SNEGSKA (reference sequence). With V trimmed by 3 bases and J by 4 bases, 3 bases remained unmatched. In nucleotides, the CDR3 is TGCAGTGCTAGGAGCGGGAGGGCTTACAATGAGCAGTTCTTC. Protein product: CSARSGRAYNEQFF.

The CDR3 reads CASSLISRSTEAFF. In DNA, the CDR3 is TGTGCCAGCAGCTTAATTTCTCGGAGCACTGAAGCTTTCTTT. The gene calls are TRBV7-2 and TRBJ1-1; D is undetermined. The V gene lost 2 bases and the J gene lost 4 bases, with 11 bases spanning the gap. This CDR3 is 14 amino acids long. Germline V gives CDR1 SGHTA, CDR2 FQGNSA.

This rearrangement joins TRBV2 to TRBJ2-7; 10 bases map to TRBD1. V dropped 8 bases and J dropped 5; count of bases not matched to a gene: 6. The germline V gene encodes CDR1 SNHLY and CDR2 FYNNEI. The CDR3 is 13 amino acids. The CDR3 nucleotides are TGTGCCAGCGCGGACAGGGGGATCCACGAGCAGTACTTC. Translation: CASADRGIHEQYF.

This clonotype was counted at least ten times. The V gene is TRBV12-3 or TRBV12-4, the J gene TRBJ1-1; TRBD1 is a possible D gene (6 bases). The CDR3 is 15 residues long. V was cut by 6 bases and J by 11 bases, with 25 bases left in between. The CDR3 DNA follows: TGTGCCAGCAGCCTCGAGGTGGTGGACAGAGCGAAGGCTTTCTTT. Translating it yields CASSLEVVDRAKAFF.

CDR3 coding DNA: TGTGCCAGCAGTTACTCGGGACAGGGATTGGGGAATGAGCAGTTCTTC. Translated: CASSYSGQGLGNEQFF. V gene TRBV6-5 combines with J gene TRBJ2-1; 9 bases align to TRBD1. There are 16 residues in the CDR3. Trimming at V came to 0 bases and at J to 7 bases, leaving 7 bases not matched to a gene. Germline CDR1 MNHEY, CDR2 SVGAGI.

This clonotype turned up a few times. The V and J genes are TRBV5-1 and TRBJ2-6; 9 nucleotides agree with TRBD1. The ends lost 4 bases at V and 0 bases at J; junction bases unmatched: 8. The CDR3 has 18 residues. The germline CDR1 and CDR2 sequences are SGHRS and YFSETQ. The CDR3 sequence: CASSTPGQGVSGANVLTF. As DNA, the CDR3 is TGCGCCAGCAGCACCCCGGGACAGGGTGTCTCTGGGGCCAACGTCCTGACTTTC. The whole variable domain, filled in from reference TRBV5-1 and TRBJ2-6, reads KAGVTQTPRYLIKTRGQQVTLSCSPISGHRSVSWYQQTPGQGLQFLFEYFSETQRNKGNFPGRFSGRQFSNSRSEMNVSTLELGDSALYLCASSTPGQGVSGANVLTFGAGSRLTVL.

This clonotype showed up just a few times. The CDR3 sequence: CASCPGLAGAAQFF. In DNA, the CDR3 is TGTGCCAGCTGCCCCGGACTAGCGGGAGCCGCGCAGTTCTTC. This chain joins TRBV9 and TRBJ2-1, with 13 bases lining up with TRBD2. V lost 7 bases to trimming and J lost 12 bases; unmatched junction nucleotides: 10. CDR1 is SGDLS, CDR2 YYNGEE, per germline. The CDR3 spans 14 residues.

The chain combines TRBV28 with TRBJ2-1; D is perhaps TRBD2 (5 bases). The V gene's germline CDR1 is MDHEN and CDR2 SYDVKM. V lost 5 bases to trimming and J lost 9 bases, with 20 bases between them. This CDR3 comprises 15 residues. The CDR3 DNA reads TGTGCCAGCAGTCTCACACTTCCACTAGAGACTGAGCAGTTCTTC. It yields the protein CASSLTLPLETEQFF.

V gene TRBV12-3 or TRBV12-4 combines with J gene TRBJ2-5, with D possibly matching TRBD2 (6 bases). V was trimmed by 6 bases and J by 7 bases, leaving 24 bases between them. The CDR3 totals 16 residues. This CDR3 is CASRKSAGRSEATQYF. CDR3 bases: TGTGCCAGCAGAAAGTCTGCCGGGAGATCGGAAGCGACCCAGTACTTC.

The table lists this clonotype with a few counts. CDR3 residues: CASSHYRGQVFGEQFF. In DNA form, the CDR3 reads TGCGCCAGCAGCCATTACAGGGGGCAAGTCTTCGGTGAGCAGTTCTTC. The chain couples TRBV4-3 to TRBJ2-1, with 9 positions matching TRBD1. The CDR3 consists of 16 residues. CDR1 is LGHNA, CDR2 YSLEER, per germline. The V and J ends lost 3 bases and 9 bases, in that order; junction bases with no gene match: 12.

In this sample, this clonotype turned up a few times. The CDR3 is CASSYVQSSYNEQFF. The CDR3 coding sequence is TGTGCCAGCAGTTACGTGCAGTCCTCCTACAATGAGCAGTTCTTC. J is TRBJ2-1 and V is TRBV6-5; D not certain. The ends were cut back, 2 bases at V and 0 bases at J, with 8 bases in the middle. The CDR3 has 15 residues. CDR1 and CDR2 (germline): MNHEY, SVGAGI.

This clonotype was recorded a few times. The genes are TRBV20-1 and TRBJ1-5; D remains unclear. From germline, CDR1 is DFQATT and CDR2 SNEGSKA (reference sequence). The CDR3 sequence is 17 residues long. Between the trimmed V and J ends, which lost 4 bases and 2 bases, there was a span of 21 bases. CDR3 nucleotide sequence: TGCAGTGCTACCTCCCGACTGGGAATGAGGGGCAATCAGCCCCAGCATTTT. Residues: CSATSRLGMRGNQPQHF.

The rearrangement links TRBV6-2 or TRBV6-3 to TRBJ2-1; the match to TRBD2 covers 14 bases. V shed 7 bases and J 4 bases; nucleotides not matched to a gene: 6. Germline CDR1 is MNHEY and CDR2 is SVGEGT. The CDR3 length is 16 residues. The CDR3 sequence is CASTRLAGGNYNEQFF. The CDR3 bases are TGTGCCAGCACCAGACTAGCGGGAGGGAATTACAATGAGCAGTTCTTC.

The chain uses TRBV28 and TRBJ2-7; 8 bases are shared with TRBD2. This CDR3 has 17 amino acids. Germline V gives CDR1 MDHEN, CDR2 SYDVKM. V lost 5 bases and J lost 0; bases outside the gene matches: 12. The CDR3 coding sequence is TGTGCCAGCAGTATGTCCCTTAGCGGGGCAAGCTCCTACGAGCAGTACTTC. Translating gives CASSMSLSGASSYEQYF. Complete variable domain (other parts from reference TRBV28 and TRBJ2-7): DVKVTQSSRYLVKRTGEKVFLECVQDMDHENMFWYRQDPGLGLRLIYFSYDVKMKEKGDIPEGYSVSREKKERFSLILESASTNQTSMYLCASSMSLSGASSYEQYFGPGTRLTVT.

This clonotype was counted only a few times. The chain combines TRBV12-3 or TRBV12-4 with TRBJ2-6; D remains unclear. There are 15 residues in the CDR3. V lost 6 bases and J 1 base, leaving 10 bases between the germline ends. CDR3 sequence (DNA): TGTGCCAGCAGAACCTGGCAATCTGGGGCCAACGTCCTGACTTTC. It codes for CASRTWQSGANVLTF.

This clonotype turned up a few times. This chain links TRBV7-2 with TRBJ1-1, with D hard to call. Germline values: CDR1 SGHTA, CDR2 FQGNSA. This CDR3 spans 14 amino acids. The ends were cut back, 3 bases at V and 1 base at J, with 9 bases in the middle. CDR3 in amino acids: CASSFDNRNTEAFF. CDR3 nucleotides: TGTGCCAGCAGCTTCGATAACAGGAACACTGAAGCTTTCTTT.

Ten or more counts support this clonotype. The chain has TRBV15 and TRBJ2-1; 9 bases line up with TRBD2. V was clipped by 5 bases and J by 14 bases; unmatched bases: 13. Germline V CDR1 and CDR2: LNHNV, YYDKDF (reference sequence). CDR3 size: 14 residues. The CDR3 protein is CATSPRLAEGGKFF. The CDR3 DNA reads TGTGCCACCAGCCCGAGACTAGCGGAGGGGGGGAAGTTCTTC.

The sample holds many counts of this clonotype. The rearrangement links TRBV29-1 to TRBJ1-1; D gene unclear. Trimming left V 4 bases short and J 1 base short, with 4 bases between. This CDR3 is 11 amino acids long. Germline V gene lookup returns CDR1 SQVTM and CDR2 ANQGSEA. For the CDR3, the DNA is TGCAGCGTTGGGTCGAACACTGAAGCTTTCTTT. This gives the protein CSVGSNTEAFF.

In this sample, this clonotype turned up a few times. The chain links TRBV15 to TRBJ1-2; the match to TRBD1 covers 9 bases. The J segment lost 3 bases and the V segment lost 11 bases, leaving 7 bases of the junction unmatched. The CDR3 totals 13 residues. The germline V gene has CDR1 LNHNV and CDR2 YYDKDF (reference sequence). CDR3: CAANRGHDYGYTF. The CDR3 nucleotides are TGTGCCGCCAACAGGGGGCATGACTATGGCTACACCTTC.

This clonotype was detected only a few times. This rearrangement joins TRBV5-1 to TRBJ2-7; TRBD1 matches at 8 bases. V lost 0 bases, J lost 5 bases, and 4 bases stayed unmatched. Germline V lookup: CDR1 SGHRS, CDR2 YFSETQ. This CDR3 comprises 14 residues. CDR3 sequence reads: CASSLDRGRHEQYF. The CDR3 DNA reads as TGCGCCAGCAGCTTGGACAGGGGGAGGCACGAGCAGTACTTC.

This clonotype was seen a handful of times. Written as DNA, the CDR3 is TGTGCCAGCAGTTTCCTGACTGGACGCCAAGAGACCCAGTACTTC. Translating gives CASSFLTGRQETQYF. The chain combines TRBV6-2 or TRBV6-3 with TRBJ2-5, with D hard to call. The CDR3 has 15 residues. V was cut by 4 bases and J by 1 base, with 13 bases left in between. The V gene's germline CDR1 is MNHEY and CDR2 SVGEGT.